These 8 T cell receptor beta chains share one sample of origin, sequenced in a study of shared clonotypes between healthy human individuals. TCRdb's table, derived via immunoSEQ multiplex PCR, lists solely in-frame clones and lacks some. This sample carries just over 2,000,000 clones, roughly 95% of them seen once, and the ten largest clones take 0.1% to 0.15%. The specimen was naive CD4+ T cells sorted from blood. Sample subset: CD45RA+ positively selected. These receptors all stem from a man younger than 35 in good health.

The CDR3 sequence: CASSRPLADNEQFF. As DNA, the CDR3 is TGTGCCAGCAGCCGCCCCCTAGCGGACAATGAGCAGTTCTTC. The chain has TRBV11-1 and TRBJ2-1, with 7 bases fitting TRBD2. There are 14 residues in the CDR3. V was pared by 5 bases and J by 5 bases, with 6 bases of the junction left unmatched. Germline values: CDR1 SGHAT, CDR2 FQDESV (reference sequence).

This clone was seen a single time. V usage is TRBV29-1 and J usage is TRBJ1-1; a possible D gene is TRBD1 (5 bases). Trimming shortened V by 1 base and J by 6 bases, and 15 bases separated the two germline ends. The CDR3 is made up of 14 amino acids. CDR1 and CDR2 (germline): SQVTM, ANQGSEA. The CDR3 sequence is CSVEVMSGTPEAFF. The CDR3, as DNA: TGCAGCGTTGAAGTAATGTCGGGGACCCCTGAAGCTTTCTTT. The complete variable domain, with remaining parts taken from reference TRBV29-1 and TRBJ1-1, reads SAVISQKPSRDICQRGTSLTIQCQVDSQVTMMFWYRQQPGQSLTLIATANQGSEATYESGFVIDKFPISRPNLTFSTLTVSNMSPEDSSIYLCSVEVMSGTPEAFFGQGTRLTVV.

A word on this clone: The same CDR3 is also encoded by other DNA sequences in this sample. V is TRBV5-1 and J is TRBJ1-5; no reliable D call. V dropped 0 bases and J dropped 4 bases, with 11 bases sitting between them. The germline gives CDR1 SGHRS, CDR2 YFSETQ. The CDR3 extends over 15 amino acids. The CDR3 spells CASSLGPGENQPQHF. CDR3 coding DNA: TGCGCCAGCAGCTTGGGTCCGGGAGAGAATCAGCCCCAGCATTTT.

CDR3 in amino acids: CASSTGTGVSFSYEQYF. CDR3 coding DNA: TGTGCCAGCTCAACCGGGACAGGGGTCTCATTTTCCTACGAGCAGTACTTC. The chain is built from TRBV18 and TRBJ2-7; TRBD1 matches 10 bases. The CDR3 is 17 amino acids. Trimming removed 5 bases from V and 1 base from J; junction bases left unmatched: 11. Per germline, CDR1 KGHSH and CDR2 LQKENI.

The chain couples TRBV4-3 to TRBJ2-3, with TRBD2 matching 11 bases. Trimming removed 0 bases from V and 3 bases from J; junction bases left unmatched: 2. Per the germline V gene, CDR1 is LGHNA and CDR2 is YSLEER. The CDR3 is made up of 16 amino acids. CDR3 sequence: CASSQDSGRGTDTQYF. CDR3 nucleotide sequence: TGCGCCAGCAGCCAAGATAGCGGGAGGGGTACAGATACGCAGTATTTT.

The chain couples TRBV4-3 to TRBJ2-7; D is possibly TRBD2 (5 bases). The CDR3 length is 14 residues. Per the germline V gene, CDR1 is LGHNA and CDR2 is YSLEER. V lost 0 bases and J lost 3, with 9 bases in between. In nucleotides, the CDR3 is TGCGCCAGCAGCCAAGATCTGCGGGTCTACGAGCAGTACTTC. It codes for CASSQDLRVYEQYF.

The chain uses TRBV5-4 and TRBJ2-5; the match to TRBD2 covers 12 bases. CDR1 and CDR2 (germline): SGHNT, YYREEE (reference sequence). The CDR3 loop spans 15 amino acids. Trimming removed 4 bases from V and 2 bases from J; junction bases left unmatched: 3. The CDR3 reads CASSRTSGEQETQYF. CDR3 bases: TGTGCCAGCAGCCGGACTAGCGGGGAACAAGAGACCCAGTACTTC.

In its sample, this clone was seen once. V is TRBV29-1 and J is TRBJ2-7, with 9 bases matching TRBD1. Germline-derived CDR1 and CDR2 are SQVTM and ANQGSEA. The CDR3 is 13 residues long. J gave up 1 base and V 6 bases, and 4 bases lay outside the gene matches. CDR3 bases: TGCAGCGTCACCGGGACAGGGTCCTACGAGCAGTACTTC. Amino acid sequence: CSVTGTGSYEQYF.